A single sample is the source of the 24 T cell receptor beta chains below, sequenced in a study of blood T cell repertoires in COVID-19. Sequencing used immunoSEQ multiplex PCR; TCRdb keeps in-frame clones, though not all of them. Here the sample spans about 69,000 clones, almost 90% being singletons. The material sequenced was peripheral blood. These receptors were taken from a man aged 45-60 years with acute or convalescent COVID-19.

V and J are TRBV3-1 (or the pseudogene TRBV3-2) and TRBJ2-7, with 12 bases lining up with TRBD2. The V gene end was trimmed by 1 base and the J gene end by 1 base; junction bases not matched to a gene: 8. Germline CDR1 and CDR2: LGHDT and YNNKEL (reference sequence). This CDR3 contains 18 residues. CDR3 in amino acids: CASSQVTSGREGSYEQYF. DNA for the CDR3: TGTGCCAGCAGCCAAGTGACTAGCGGGAGAGAGGGTTCCTACGAGCAGTACTTC.

V is TRBV18 and J is TRBJ1-2, with 8 bases identical to TRBD1. The CDR3 length is 15 residues. Trimming cost V 0 bases and J 6 bases; bases outside gene matches: 6. CDR1 is KGHSH and CDR2 is LQKENI in the germline V gene. Here the CDR3 DNA reads TGTGCCAGCTCACCACCGACGACAGGGGTGGATGGCTACACCTTC. It translates to CASSPPTTGVDGYTF.

The chain is built from TRBV5-5 and TRBJ2-7; D is perhaps TRBD1 (6 bases). The CDR3 is 14 amino acids. Germline CDR1 and CDR2: SGHKS and YYEKEE (reference sequence). The V gene lost 2 bases and the J gene lost 4 bases, with 13 bases spanning the gap. In nucleotides, the CDR3 is TGTGCCAGCAGCTTCAGGGGCCCAGAGTACGAGCAGTACTTC. Translation: CASSFRGPEYEQYF.

The CDR3 nucleotides are TGTGCCAGCAGCTACAGGGCCGGCGTGAATCAGCCCCAGCATTTT. It is translated as CASSYRAGVNQPQHF. The chain uses TRBV5-8 and TRBJ1-5; possibly TRBD1 for D (6 bases). CDR1 and CDR2 (germline): SGHTS, YDEGEE. The CDR3 is 15 amino acids. Trimming took off 3 bases at V and 4 bases at J, with 14 bases between the two ends.

The rearrangement uses TRBV7-2 and TRBJ2-1; 8 nucleotides line up with TRBD2. The CDR3 covers 16 residues. Trimming removed 1 base from V and 3 bases from J; junction bases left unmatched: 5. CDR1 SGHTA and CDR2 FQGNSA come from the germline V gene. In nucleotides, the CDR3 is TGTGCCAGCAGCTTAGTTGGGACTAGTTACTACAATGAGCAGTTCTTC. Protein sequence: CASSLVGTSYYNEQFF. The whole variable domain, filled in from reference TRBV7-2 and TRBJ2-1, reads GAGVSQSPSNKVTEKGKDVELRCDPISGHTALYWYRQSLGQGLEFLIYFQGNSAPDKSGLPSDRFSAERTGGSVSTLTIQRTQQEDSAVYLCASSLVGTSYYNEQFFGPGTRLTVL.

V gene TRBV24-1 combines with J gene TRBJ2-1; unclear D gene. Germline-derived CDR1 and CDR2 are KGHDR and SFDVKD. The length of the CDR3 is 13 residues. Trimming cost V 6 bases and J 0 bases, with 5 bases left between them. CDR3 sequence (DNA): TGTGCCACCAGTTGGAGCTCCTACAATGAGCAGTTCTTC. Its protein is CATSWSSYNEQFF.

The chain joins TRBV10-3 to TRBJ2-7, with D perhaps matching TRBD2 (5 bases). The germline V and J ends were trimmed by 9 bases and 0 bases, with 21 bases remaining between them. Germline assignment: CDR1 ENHRY and CDR2 SYGVKD. This CDR3 region has 16 residues. The CDR3 is CAISGDGVKGSYEQYF. The CDR3 coding sequence is TGTGCCATTTCCGGCGACGGGGTAAAGGGCTCCTACGAGCAGTACTTC.

The rearrangement joins TRBV24-1 to TRBJ2-1, with 7 bases that match TRBD2. V lost 1 base, J lost 7 bases, and 3 bases stayed unmatched. The CDR3 runs 14 residues. The germline V gene encodes CDR1 KGHDR and CDR2 SFDVKD. The CDR3 DNA sequence: TGTGCCACCAGTGATTTCGGGGGGTCTAATGAGCAGTTCTTC. Its translation is CATSDFGGSNEQFF.

V gene TRBV14 combines with J gene TRBJ1-3; 7 nucleotides line up with TRBD1. This CDR3 is 15 amino acids long. J gave up 4 bases and V 1 base, and 4 bases lay outside the gene matches. Germline CDR1 reads SGHDN; CDR2 reads FVKESK. CDR3 nucleotides: TGTGCCAGCAGCCAAGTAGGGGGCCAAGGAAACACCATATATTTT. This codes for CASSQVGGQGNTIYF.

V and J are TRBV14 and TRBJ2-3; TRBD2 is a possible D gene (5 bases). CDR1 is SGHDN, CDR2 FVKESK, per germline. The CDR3 sequence is 15 residues long. Trimming took off 0 bases at V and 2 bases at J, with 9 bases between the two ends. The CDR3 DNA sequence: TGTGCCAGCAGCCAAGAAGTGGAGGCCACAGATACGCAGTATTTT. This codes for CASSQEVEATDTQYF. The complete variable domain, with remaining parts taken from reference TRBV14 and TRBJ2-3, reads EAGVTQFPSHSVIEKGQTVTLRCDPISGHDNLYWYRRVMGKEIKFLLHFVKESKQDESGMPNNRFLAERTGGTYSTLKVQPAELEDSGVYFCASSQEVEATDTQYFGPGTRLTVL.

V usage is TRBV7-2 and J usage is TRBJ2-5, with TRBD2 identical over 9 bases. Looked up from germline, CDR1 is SGHTA and CDR2 is FQGNSA. The CDR3 is made up of 15 amino acids. Trimming cost V 5 bases and J 4 bases; bases outside gene matches: 8. In DNA form, the CDR3 reads TGTGCCAGCAGCGACCAAGCGGGAGGCCCAGAGACCCAGTACTTC. As protein: CASSDQAGGPETQYF.

V is TRBV16 and J is TRBJ1-2, with D possibly TRBD1 on 5 matching bases. The germline V and J ends were trimmed by 4 bases and 2 bases, with 11 bases remaining between them. This CDR3 comprises 14 residues. CDR1 and CDR2 (germline): KGHSY, FQNENV. The CDR3 sequence: CASSRQQLNYGYTF. The CDR3 DNA follows: TGTGCCAGCAGCCGACAGCAGCTAAACTATGGCTACACCTTC. Using reference TRBV16 and TRBJ1-2 for the parts outside the CDR3, the full variable domain is GEEVAQTPKHLVRGEGQKAKLYCAPIKGHSYVFWYQQVLKNEFKFLISFQNENVFDETGMPKERFSAKCLPNSPCSLEIQATKLEDSAVYFCASSRQQLNYGYTFGSGTRLTVV.

This clone came up once. For the CDR3, the DNA is TGTGCCAGCAGTCCAGGGACAGGGTTGAACAATCAGCCCCAGCATTTT. Translating gives CASSPGTGLNNQPQHF. The chain carries TRBV27 and TRBJ1-5, with 9 bases aligning to TRBD1. The CDR3 is 16 amino acids. After removal of 5 bases from V and 3 bases from J, the junction contained 8 bases not matched to a gene. CDR1 is MNHEY, CDR2 SMNVEV, per germline (reference sequence).

The chain joins TRBV30 to TRBJ1-2; possible D gene TRBD1, 6 bases. Trimming took 2 bases from V and 6 from J, leaving 19 bases between them. Germline values: CDR1 GTSNPN, CDR2 SVGIG (reference sequence). CDR3 length equals 15 residues. In nucleotides, the CDR3 is TGTGCCTGGAGTCGCCGGGACATCCCAAAGAATGGCTACACCTTC. Its translation: CAWSRRDIPKNGYTF.

This chain connects TRBV11-2 to TRBJ2-3; possible D gene TRBD1, 5 bases. Germline loops: CDR1 SGHAT, CDR2 FQNNGV. The length of the CDR3 is 11 residues. V was shortened by 5 bases and J by 6 bases, with 6 bases between the two germline ends. For the CDR3, the DNA is TGTGCCAGCAGCAGGGGTGATACGCAGTATTTT. Protein: CASSRGDTQYF.

The J gene is TRBJ1-2, the V gene TRBV6-5; TRBD1 matches 7 bases. V trimming: 6 bases; J trimming: 8 bases; junction bases outside the gene matches: 12. This CDR3 is built from 14 residues. Germline V gene lookup returns CDR1 MNHEY and CDR2 SVGAGI. The CDR3 sequence is CASRKLTGAAGYTF. Here the CDR3 DNA reads TGTGCCAGCAGGAAACTTACAGGGGCCGCGGGCTACACCTTC.

This chain connects TRBV4-3 to TRBJ1-1; D is perhaps TRBD1 (5 bases). V was cut by 1 base and J by 8 bases, with 14 bases left in between. Germline lookup yields CDR1 LGHNA and CDR2 YSLEER. The CDR3 sequence is 14 residues long. CDR3 in amino acids: CASSQGDREREAFF. The CDR3 bases are TGCGCCAGCAGCCAAGGAGACAGAGAAAGGGAAGCTTTCTTT.

V usage is TRBV5-1 and J usage is TRBJ2-1; TRBD2 aligns across 7 bases. Germline CDR1 reads SGHRS; CDR2 reads YFSETQ. The CDR3 consists of 14 residues. J lost 6 bases, V lost 0 bases, and 3 bases had no gene match. The CDR3 here is CASSLDGRANEQFF. In nucleotides, the CDR3 is TGCGCCAGCAGCTTGGATGGGAGGGCCAATGAGCAGTTCTTC.

V gene TRBV27 combines with J gene TRBJ2-3, with D maybe TRBD1 (5 bases). Germline V CDR1 and CDR2: MNHEY, SMNVEV (reference sequence). The length of the CDR3 is 16 residues. V was cut by 7 bases and J by 2 bases, with 19 bases left in between. The CDR3 spells CASTYWGVAPTDTQYF. The CDR3 nucleotides are TGTGCCAGCACCTACTGGGGCGTGGCGCCCACAGATACGCAGTATTTT.

The chain employs TRBV7-2 and TRBJ1-2, with 11 bases aligning to TRBD1. The V gene end was trimmed by 2 bases and the J gene end by 6 bases; junction bases not matched to a gene: 11. CDR1 is SGHTA, CDR2 FQGNSA, per germline. CDR3 length equals 17 residues. The CDR3 here is CASSLWGTGGSINGYTF. The DNA of the CDR3 is TGTGCCAGCAGCTTATGGGGGACAGGGGGTAGCATAAATGGCTACACCTTC.

The J gene is TRBJ1-5, the V gene TRBV30; D is undetermined. CDR1 is GTSNPN, CDR2 SVGIG, per germline (reference sequence). Trimming took 1 base from V and 6 from J, leaving 10 bases between them. There are 13 residues in the CDR3. For the CDR3, the DNA is TGTGCCTGGAGTGCGGAGGAAGGTCAGCCCCAGCATTTT. Protein sequence: CAWSAEEGQPQHF.

The chain recombines TRBV11-2 with TRBJ2-7; 11 positions match TRBD2. The CDR3 length is 15 residues. The V gene's germline CDR1 is SGHAT and CDR2 FQNNGV. The V segment lost 0 bases and the J segment 3 bases; nucleotides outside the gene matches: 1. CDR3 bases: TGTGCCAGCAGCTTAGAGGGGACTAGCGGCTACGAGCAGTACTTC. Protein product: CASSLEGTSGYEQYF.

This clone is labeled medium-sized (0.01 to 0.1%). J is TRBJ2-6 and V is TRBV6-4, with TRBD1 matching over 8 bases. The germline V gene has CDR1 MRHNA and CDR2 SNTAGT. The CDR3 totals 16 residues. V shed 8 bases, J shed 4 bases, and the junction held 10 bases outside the gene matches. The CDR3 DNA sequence: TGTGCCAGCGGTGGACAGGGACTGGAGGGGGCCAACGTCCTGACTTTC. It is translated as CASGGQGLEGANVLTF.

The CDR3 spells CASSLLRDIQETQYF. CDR3 nucleotide sequence: TGTGCCAGCAGTTTACTCCGGGACATACAAGAGACCCAGTACTTC. This sequence joins TRBV27 and TRBJ2-5; possibly TRBD1 for D (6 bases). Germline CDR1 and CDR2: MNHEY and SMNVEV (reference sequence). V dropped 2 bases and J dropped 2 bases, with 12 bases sitting between them. This CDR3 is built from 15 residues.